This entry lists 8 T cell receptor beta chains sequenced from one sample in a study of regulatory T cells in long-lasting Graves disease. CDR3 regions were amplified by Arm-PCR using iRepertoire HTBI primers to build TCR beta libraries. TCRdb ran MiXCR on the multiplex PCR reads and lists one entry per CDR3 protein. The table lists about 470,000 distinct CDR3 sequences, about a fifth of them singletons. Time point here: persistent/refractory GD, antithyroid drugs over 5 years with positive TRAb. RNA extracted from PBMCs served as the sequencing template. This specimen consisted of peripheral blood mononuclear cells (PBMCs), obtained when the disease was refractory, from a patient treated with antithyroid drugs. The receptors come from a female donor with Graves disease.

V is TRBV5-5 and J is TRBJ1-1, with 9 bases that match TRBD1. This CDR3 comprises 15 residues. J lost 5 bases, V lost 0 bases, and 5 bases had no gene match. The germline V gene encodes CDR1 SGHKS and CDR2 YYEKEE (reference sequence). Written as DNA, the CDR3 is TGTGCCAGCAGCTTGGTCGGGACAGGGAGAACTGAAGCTTTCTTT. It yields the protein CASSLVGTGRTEAFF.

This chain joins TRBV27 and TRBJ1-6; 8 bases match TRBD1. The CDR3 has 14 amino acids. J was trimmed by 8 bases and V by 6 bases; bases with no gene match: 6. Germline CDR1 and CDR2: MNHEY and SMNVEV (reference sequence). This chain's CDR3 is CASREPGQDSPLHF. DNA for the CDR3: TGTGCCAGCAGAGAACCGGGACAGGATTCACCCCTCCACTTT.

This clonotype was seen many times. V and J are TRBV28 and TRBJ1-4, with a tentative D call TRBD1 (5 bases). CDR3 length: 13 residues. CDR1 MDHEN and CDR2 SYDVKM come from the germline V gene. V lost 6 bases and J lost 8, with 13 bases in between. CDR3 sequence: CASRSGTREKLFF. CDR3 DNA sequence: TGTGCCAGCAGGTCCGGGACTCGAGAAAAACTGTTTTTT.

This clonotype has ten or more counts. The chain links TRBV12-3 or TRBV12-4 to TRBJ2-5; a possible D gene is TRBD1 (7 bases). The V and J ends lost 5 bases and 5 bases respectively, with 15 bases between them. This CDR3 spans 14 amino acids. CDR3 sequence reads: CASSRQGGGETQYF. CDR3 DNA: TGTGCCAGCAGTAGACAGGGAGGTGGGGAGACCCAGTACTTC.

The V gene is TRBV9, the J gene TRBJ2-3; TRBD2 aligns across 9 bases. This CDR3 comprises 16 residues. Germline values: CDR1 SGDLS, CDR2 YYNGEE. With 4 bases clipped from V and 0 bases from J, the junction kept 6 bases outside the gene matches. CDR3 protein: CASSPRLAASTDTQYF. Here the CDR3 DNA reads TGTGCCAGCAGCCCTCGACTAGCGGCGAGCACAGATACGCAGTATTTT.

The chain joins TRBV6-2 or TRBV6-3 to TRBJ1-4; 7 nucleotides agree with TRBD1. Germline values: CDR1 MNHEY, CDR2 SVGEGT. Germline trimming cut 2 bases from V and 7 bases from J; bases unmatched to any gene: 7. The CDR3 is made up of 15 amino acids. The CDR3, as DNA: TGTGCCAGCAGTTACAGCGGGACAGCGCTTGAAAAACTGTTTTTT. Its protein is CASSYSGTALEKLFF.

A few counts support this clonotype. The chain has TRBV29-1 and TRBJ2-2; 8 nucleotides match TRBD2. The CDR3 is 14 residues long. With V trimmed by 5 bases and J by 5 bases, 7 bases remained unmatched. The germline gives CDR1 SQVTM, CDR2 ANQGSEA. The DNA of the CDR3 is TGCAGCGTTAAACGGGAGGGCCTTACCGGGGAGCTGTTTTTT. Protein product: CSVKREGLTGELFF.

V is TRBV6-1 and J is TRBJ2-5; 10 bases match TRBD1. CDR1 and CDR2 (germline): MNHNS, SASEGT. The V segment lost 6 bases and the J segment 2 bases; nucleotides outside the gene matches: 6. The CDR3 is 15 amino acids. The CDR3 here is CASRRDRGGQETQYF. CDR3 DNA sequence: TGTGCCAGCAGGAGGGACAGGGGCGGGCAAGAGACCCAGTACTTC.